This T cell receptor (beta chain) was recorded in a study of blood T cell repertoires in COVID-19. Study background: The study drew acute and convalescent COVID-19 samples from the United States, Italy and Spain. In each case, the material was cDNA or gDNA derived from T cells, B-cell-depleted T cells, or PBMCs.

In the source study's methods: Reference gene primer amplification yielded estimated nucleated cell counts. The method was immunoSEQ multiplex PCR; TCRdb's version includes in-frame clones alone and lacks a portion of them. That table is the source of V, J and clone size, and D and trimming were worked out from the DNA. This sample carries some 220,000 clones, 65% to 85% of them seen once, and the ten largest clones take over 0.95%. With 0 bases removed from V and 7 bases from J, the gap between germline ends came to 16 bases. The V gene's germline CDR1 is LNHNV and CDR2 YYDKDF (reference sequence). The CDR3 is 16 residues long.

Specimen: peripheral blood. The chain combines TRBV15 with TRBJ1-5; D is undetermined. This receptor was obtained from a woman aged 25 to 39 with COVID-19, enrolled during active disease. The DNA of the CDR3 is TGTGCCACCAGCAGAGATATGGGAGAAGGGCCACAGCCCCAGCATTTT. Amino acid sequence: CATSRDMGEGPQPQHF.